These T cell receptor beta chains were read from a single sample in a study of shared clonotypes between healthy human individuals. Using immunoSEQ multiplex PCR, the repertoire was profiled, and TCRdb retains in-frame clones only, with some absent. The sample carries 700,000 or so clones, approximately 75% recorded once. Source material: memory CD4+ T cells sorted from blood. These receptors were collected from a woman aged 30 to 39 in good health. The CDR3 runs from the conserved cysteine through the conserved F or W. The D gene is left open where the match is weak.

J gene | D gene | V gene | CDR3 protein | CDR3 DNA
TRBJ1-5 | . | TRBV28 | CASTYGRGQGQPQHF | TGTGCCAGCACCTATGGCCGGGGGCAGGGTCAGCCCCAGCATTTT
TRBJ1-3 | TRBD1 | TRBV28 | CASRADRAAGNTIYF | TGTGCCAGCAGGGCGGACAGGGCGGCTGGAAACACCATATATTTT
TRBJ1-1 | . | TRBV10-3 | CAISESGGGTEAFF | TGTGCCATCAGTGAGTCGGGGGGAGGCACTGAAGCTTTCTTT
TRBJ2-5 | TRBD2 | TRBV7-6 | CASSLRAGASGSSETQYF | TGTGCCAGCAGCTTAAGGGCCGGGGCTAGCGGGAGCAGTGAGACCCAGTACTTC
TRBJ2-1 | . | TRBV5-1 | CASSSDSSSYNEQFF | TGCGCCAGCAGCTCTGATTCTAGCTCCTACAATGAGCAGTTCTTC
TRBJ2-3 | . | TRBV9 | CASSVGGSGGPTDTQYF | TGTGCCAGCAGCGTAGGTGGATCAGGAGGCCCCACAGATACGCAGTATTTT
TRBJ2-5 | TRBD1 | TRBV5-6 | CASSVPFGQGSETQYF | TGTGCCAGCAGCGTTCCCTTTGGACAGGGATCCGAGACCCAGTACTTC
TRBJ2-7 | TRBD2 | TRBV7-9 | CASSGPGLANEQYF | TGTGCCAGCAGCGGTCCGGGACTAGCGAACGAGCAGTACTTC
TRBJ2-6 | . | TRBV29-1 | CSVVGSGANVLTF | TGCAGCGTTGTGGGTTCTGGGGCCAACGTCCTGACTTTC
TRBJ2-1 | TRBD2 | TRBV6-6 | CASIRASGYNEQFF | TGTGCCAGCATCCGGGCTAGCGGTTACAATGAGCAGTTCTTC